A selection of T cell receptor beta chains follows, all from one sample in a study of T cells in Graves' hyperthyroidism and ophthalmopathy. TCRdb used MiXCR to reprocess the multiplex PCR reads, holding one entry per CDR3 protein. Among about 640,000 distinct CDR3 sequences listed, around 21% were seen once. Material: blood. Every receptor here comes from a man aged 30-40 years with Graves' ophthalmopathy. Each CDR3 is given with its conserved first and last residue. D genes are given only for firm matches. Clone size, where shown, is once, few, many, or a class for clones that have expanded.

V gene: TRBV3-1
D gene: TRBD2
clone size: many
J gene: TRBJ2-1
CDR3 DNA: TGTGCCAGCAGCCAGCGGGAGGGCCACTATGAGCAGTTCTTC
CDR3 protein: CASSQREGHYEQFF

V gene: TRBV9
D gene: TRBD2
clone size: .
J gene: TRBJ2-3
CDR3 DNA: TGTGCCAGCAGCCATACTAGCGGGAGTGGGGGCACAGATACGCAGTATTTT
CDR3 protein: CASSHTSGSGGTDTQYF

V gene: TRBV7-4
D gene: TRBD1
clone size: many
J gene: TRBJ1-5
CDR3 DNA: TGTGCCAGCAGCTTATGGACAGGATCGGGCAATCAGCCCCAGCATTTT
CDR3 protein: CASSLWTGSGNQPQHF

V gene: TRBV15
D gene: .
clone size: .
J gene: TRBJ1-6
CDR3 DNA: TGTGCCACCAGCAGAGGTACTGCCGTGTTCGGGGCTTACTCACCCCTCCACTTT
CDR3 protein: CATSRGTAVFGAYSPLHF

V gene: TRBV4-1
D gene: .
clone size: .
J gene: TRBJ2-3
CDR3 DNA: TGCGCCAGCAGCCAATCTGCGGTGGCAGATACGCAGTATTTT
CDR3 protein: CASSQSAVADTQYF

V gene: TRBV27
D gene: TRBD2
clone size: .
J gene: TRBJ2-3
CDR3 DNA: TGTGCCAGCAGTTTTTCCGGGACTAGCGGGCCAGATACGCAGTATTTT
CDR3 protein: CASSFSGTSGPDTQYF

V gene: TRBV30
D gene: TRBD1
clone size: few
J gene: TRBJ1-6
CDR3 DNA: TGTGCCTGGAGGAAGAGACAGGGGGTCGTCTCACCCCTCCACTTT
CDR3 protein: CAWRKRQGVVSPLHF

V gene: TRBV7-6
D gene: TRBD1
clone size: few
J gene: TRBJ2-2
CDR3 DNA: TGTGCCAGCAGCTTAGACCGGGACAGACCGAACAGCGGGGAGCTGTTTTTT
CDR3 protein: CASSLDRDRPNSGELFF

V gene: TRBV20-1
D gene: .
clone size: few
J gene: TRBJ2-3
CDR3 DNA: TGCAGTGCCGAAGGAGCGTCTAGCACAGATACGCAGTATTTT
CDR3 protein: CSAEGASSTDTQYF

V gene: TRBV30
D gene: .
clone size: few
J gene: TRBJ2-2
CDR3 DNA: TGTGCCTGGAGTGAATTAGGGAGGGAGCTGTTTTTT
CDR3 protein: CAWSELGRELFF

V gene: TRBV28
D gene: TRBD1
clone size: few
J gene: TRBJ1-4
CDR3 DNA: TGTGCCAGCGGAACAGGGGGCGGTGAAAAACTGTTTTTT
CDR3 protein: CASGTGGGEKLFF

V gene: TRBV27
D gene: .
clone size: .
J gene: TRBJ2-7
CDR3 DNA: TGTGCCAGCAGTTTATCAGGTCGGGGGGCCGCCGAGCAGTACTTC
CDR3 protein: CASSLSGRGAAEQYF

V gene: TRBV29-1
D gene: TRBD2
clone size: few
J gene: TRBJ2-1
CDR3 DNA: TGCAGCGTGGGGACTAGTGACAATGAGCAGTTCTTC
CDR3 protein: CSVGTSDNEQFF

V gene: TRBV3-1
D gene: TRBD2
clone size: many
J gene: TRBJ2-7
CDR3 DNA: TGTGCCAGCAGCCTCGGACTAGCGGGAGGCAACGAGCAGTACTTC
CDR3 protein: CASSLGLAGGNEQYF

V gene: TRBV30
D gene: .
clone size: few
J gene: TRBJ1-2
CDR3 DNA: TGTGCCCGTTCGGAGGGGACCCTCTATGGCTACACCTTC
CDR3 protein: CARSEGTLYGYTF

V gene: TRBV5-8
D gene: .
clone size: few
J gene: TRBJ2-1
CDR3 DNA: TGTGCCAGCAGCTTGACTTTTGAGCAGTTCTTC
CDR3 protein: CASSLTFEQFF

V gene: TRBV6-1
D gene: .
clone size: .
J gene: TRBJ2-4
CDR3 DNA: TGTGCCAGCAGTGACCTAGGGGCCTGGGGGATTCAGTACTTC
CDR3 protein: CASSDLGAWGIQYF

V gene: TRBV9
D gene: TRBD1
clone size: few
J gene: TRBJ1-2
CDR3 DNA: TGTGCCAGCAGCGTCGAAACAGGGGGCATGAAGGATGGCTACACCTTC
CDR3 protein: CASSVETGGMKDGYTF

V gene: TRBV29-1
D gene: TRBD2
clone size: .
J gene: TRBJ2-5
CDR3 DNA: TGCAGCCGTACCGGGAGGGAAGAGACCCAGTACTTC
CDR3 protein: CSRTGREETQYF

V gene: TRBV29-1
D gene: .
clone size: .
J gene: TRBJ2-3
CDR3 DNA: TGCAGCGTTGAAGATCCCGCGGGCCCGCCAGGAGATACGCAGTATTTT
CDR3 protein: CSVEDPAGPPGDTQYF

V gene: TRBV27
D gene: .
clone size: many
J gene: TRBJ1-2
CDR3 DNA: TGTGCCAGCAGTCCAGGACAGCTAACTACCATTACCTATGGCTACACCTTC
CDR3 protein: CASSPGQLTTITYGYTF

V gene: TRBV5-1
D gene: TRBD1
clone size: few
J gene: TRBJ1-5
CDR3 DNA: TGCGCCAGCAGCCCCCAGACAGGGGAGAATCAGCCCCAGCATTTT
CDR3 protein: CASSPQTGENQPQHF

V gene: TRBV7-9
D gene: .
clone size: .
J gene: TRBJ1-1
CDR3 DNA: TGTGCCAGCAGCTTACGGGGTGACACCACTGAAGCTTTCTTT
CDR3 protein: CASSLRGDTTEAFF

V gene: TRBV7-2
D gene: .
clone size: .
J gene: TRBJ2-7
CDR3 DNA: TGTGCCAGCAGCTTAAACCCGGGAAGTGGAGAGCAGTACTTC
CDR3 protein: CASSLNPGSGEQYF

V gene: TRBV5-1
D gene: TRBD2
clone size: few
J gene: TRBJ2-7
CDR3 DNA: TGCGCCAGCAGCTTGGATTCTAGCGGGGTGAGGAAGTACTTC
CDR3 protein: CASSLDSSGVRKYF

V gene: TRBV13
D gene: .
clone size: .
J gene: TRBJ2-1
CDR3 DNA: TGTGCCAGCAGCTCCCTCGACAGCTACAATGAGCAGTTCTTC
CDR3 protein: CASSSLDSYNEQFF

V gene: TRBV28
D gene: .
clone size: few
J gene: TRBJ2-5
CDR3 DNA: TGTGCCAGCAGTTTATGGGGGGATCGAGGCGTGGGAGAGACCCAGTACTTC
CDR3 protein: CASSLWGDRGVGETQYF

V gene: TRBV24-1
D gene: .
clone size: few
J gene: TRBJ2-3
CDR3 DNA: TGTGCCACCAGTGTGGCGGGACGCCCAGATACGCAGTATTTT
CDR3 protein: CATSVAGRPDTQYF

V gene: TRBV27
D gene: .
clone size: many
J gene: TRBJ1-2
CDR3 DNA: TGTGCCAGCCAAGGGGATAACTATGGCTACACCTTC
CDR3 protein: CASQGDNYGYTF

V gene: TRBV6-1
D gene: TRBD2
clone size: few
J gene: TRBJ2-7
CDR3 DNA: TGTGCCAGCAGTCCTCGGGGGGGAAGGCAGTACTTC
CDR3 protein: CASSPRGGRQYF

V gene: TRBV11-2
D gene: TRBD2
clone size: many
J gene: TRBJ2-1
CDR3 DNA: TGTGCCAGCAGCTTAGAGCCGGGACTAGCGGGAGCATCCTACAATGAGCAGTTCTTC
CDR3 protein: CASSLEPGLAGASYNEQFF

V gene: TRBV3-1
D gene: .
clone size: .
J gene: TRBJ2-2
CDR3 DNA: TGTGCCAGCAGTCATAATCCGGGGTCCGAGGGCAACACCGGGGAGCTGTTTTTT
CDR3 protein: CASSHNPGSEGNTGELFF

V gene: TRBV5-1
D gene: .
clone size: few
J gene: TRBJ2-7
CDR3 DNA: TGCGCCAGCAGCTTGGGACTACAGGCCGAGGACGAGCAGTACTTC
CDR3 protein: CASSLGLQAEDEQYF

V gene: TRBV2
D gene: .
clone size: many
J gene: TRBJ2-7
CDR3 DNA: TGTGCCAGCAGTGTGGCCGTCTCCTACGAGCAGTACTTC
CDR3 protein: CASSVAVSYEQYF

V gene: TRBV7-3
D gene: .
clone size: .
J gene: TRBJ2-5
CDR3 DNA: TGTGCCAGCAGCCAAACCGGGGACACCTTCCAAGAGACCCAGTACTTC
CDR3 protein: CASSQTGDTFQETQYF

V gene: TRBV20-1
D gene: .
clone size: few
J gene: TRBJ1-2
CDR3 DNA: TGCAGTGCTAATGGCCAATATGGCTACACCTTC
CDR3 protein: CSANGQYGYTF